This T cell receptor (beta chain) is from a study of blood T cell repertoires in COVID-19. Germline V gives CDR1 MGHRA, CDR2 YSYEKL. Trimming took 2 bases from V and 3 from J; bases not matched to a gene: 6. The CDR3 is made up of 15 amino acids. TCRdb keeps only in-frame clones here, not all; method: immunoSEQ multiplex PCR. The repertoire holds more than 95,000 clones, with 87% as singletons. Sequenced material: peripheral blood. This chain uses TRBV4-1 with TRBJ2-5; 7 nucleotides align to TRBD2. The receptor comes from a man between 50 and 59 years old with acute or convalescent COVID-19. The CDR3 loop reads CASSQWSGREETQYF. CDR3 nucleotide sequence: TGCGCCAGCAGCCAATGGTCAGGGAGGGAAGAGACCCAGTACTTC.